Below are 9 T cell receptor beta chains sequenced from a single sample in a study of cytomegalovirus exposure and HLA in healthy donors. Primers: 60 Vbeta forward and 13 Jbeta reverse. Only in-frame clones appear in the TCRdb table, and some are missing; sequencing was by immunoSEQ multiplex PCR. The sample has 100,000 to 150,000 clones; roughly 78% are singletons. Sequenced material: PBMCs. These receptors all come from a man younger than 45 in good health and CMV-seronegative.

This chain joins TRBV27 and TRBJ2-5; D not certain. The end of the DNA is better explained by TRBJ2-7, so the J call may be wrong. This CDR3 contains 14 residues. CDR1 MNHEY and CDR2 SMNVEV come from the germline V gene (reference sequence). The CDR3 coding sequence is TGTGCCAGCAGCGTATCGGGTCCCTCCTACGAGCAGTACTTC. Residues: CASSVSGPSYEQYF.

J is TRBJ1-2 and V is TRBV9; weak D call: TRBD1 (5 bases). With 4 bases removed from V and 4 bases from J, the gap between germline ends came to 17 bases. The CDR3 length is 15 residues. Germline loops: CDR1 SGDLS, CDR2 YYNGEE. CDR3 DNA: TGTGCCAGCAGCATAGGGGAGGCCCTCTTCTATGGCTACACCTTC. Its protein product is CASSIGEALFYGYTF.

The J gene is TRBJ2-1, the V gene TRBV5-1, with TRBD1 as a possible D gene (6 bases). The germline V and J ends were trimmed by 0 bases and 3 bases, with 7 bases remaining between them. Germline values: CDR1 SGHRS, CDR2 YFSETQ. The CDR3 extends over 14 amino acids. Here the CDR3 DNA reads TGCGCCAGCAGCTTGGGACAGGTCTACAATGAGCAGTTCTTC. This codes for CASSLGQVYNEQFF.

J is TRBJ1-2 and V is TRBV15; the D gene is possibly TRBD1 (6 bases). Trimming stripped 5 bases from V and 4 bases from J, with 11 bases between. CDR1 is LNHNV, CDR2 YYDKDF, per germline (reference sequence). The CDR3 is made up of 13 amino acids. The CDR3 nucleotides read TGTGCCACCAGCCGGGGCAGGGGCTATGGCTACACCTTC. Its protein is CATSRGRGYGYTF.

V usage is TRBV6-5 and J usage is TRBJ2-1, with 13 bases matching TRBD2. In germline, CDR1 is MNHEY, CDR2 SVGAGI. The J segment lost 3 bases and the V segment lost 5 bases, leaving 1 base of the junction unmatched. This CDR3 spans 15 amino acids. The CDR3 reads CASSRLAGGYNEQFF. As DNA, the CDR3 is TGTGCCAGCAGTCGACTAGCGGGGGGCTACAATGAGCAGTTCTTC.

The CDR3 loop is CASSWAPGDTEAFF. DNA of the CDR3: TGCGCCAGCAGCTGGGCACCCGGGGACACTGAAGCTTTCTTT. The V gene is TRBV5-1, the J gene TRBJ1-1; D uncertain. Trimming took 3 bases from V and 3 from J, leaving 12 bases between them. CDR3 size: 14 residues. Germline CDR1 SGHRS, CDR2 YFSETQ.

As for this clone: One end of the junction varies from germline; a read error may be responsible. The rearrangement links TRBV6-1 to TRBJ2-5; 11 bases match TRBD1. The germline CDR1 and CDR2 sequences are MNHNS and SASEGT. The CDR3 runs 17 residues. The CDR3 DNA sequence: TGTGCCAGCAGCGAAGGATTAGGACAGGGGGCGGGAGAGACCCAGTACTTC. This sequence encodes CASSEGLGQGAGETQYF.

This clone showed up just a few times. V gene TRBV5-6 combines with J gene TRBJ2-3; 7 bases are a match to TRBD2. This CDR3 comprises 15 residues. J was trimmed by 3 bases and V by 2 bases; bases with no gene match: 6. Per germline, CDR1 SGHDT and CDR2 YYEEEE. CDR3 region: CASSFFGGRTDTQYF. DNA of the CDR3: TGTGCCAGCAGCTTCTTCGGGGGGAGAACAGATACGCAGTATTTT.

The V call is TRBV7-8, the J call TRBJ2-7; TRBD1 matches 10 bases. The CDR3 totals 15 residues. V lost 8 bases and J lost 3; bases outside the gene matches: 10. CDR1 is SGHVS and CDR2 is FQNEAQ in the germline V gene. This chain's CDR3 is CASGRTGQGHYEQYF. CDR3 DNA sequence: TGTGCCAGCGGACGTACGGGACAGGGGCACTACGAGCAGTACTTC.